This TCR beta chain was found in a study of blood T cell repertoires in COVID-19. The wider study: Samples of COVID-19 (acute and convalescent) were obtained from the United States, Italy and Spain. PBMCs, B-cell-depleted T cells, or T cells were the source of the cDNA or gDNA that made up the material.

Participant age was roughly 18 to 90 years, and participants resided in about two dozen US areas. Germline V gene lookup returns CDR1 SGHTA and CDR2 FQGNSA. Trimming at V came to 3 bases and at J to 14 bases, leaving 8 bases not matched to a gene. There are 12 residues in the CDR3. Sequencing was performed with immunoSEQ multiplex PCR; in TCRdb, only in-frame clones are kept and a portion is missing. The data show about 330,000 clones, about 90% seen once. This TCR was sampled from a young woman who had recovered from COVID-19. The gene calls are TRBV7-2 and TRBJ1-2; 8 positions match TRBD1. The sequenced sample was PBMCs or T cells enriched from blood (not recorded which). The CDR3 DNA reads TGTGCCAGCAGCTTTTACACAGGGGGATGGACCTTC. It codes for CASSFYTGGWTF.